What follows are 18 T cell receptor beta chains derived from one specimen sequenced in a study of tumor and adjacent non-tumor tissue in lung cancer. Three rounds of nested PCR, following a modified ARM-PCR protocol, produced the TCRbeta library. TCRdb independently ran MiXCR on the multiplex PCR reads; one entry per CDR3 protein. The sample holds about 110,000 distinct CDR3 sequences, around 75% seen once. The template was RNA from unsorted bulk tissue. Material: lung tumor tissue. The receptors shown here come from a woman in her sixties or seventies with non-small cell lung cancer.

On this clonotype: A clone one base away is much larger, so this may be a read error. This chain joins TRBV6-5 and TRBJ2-3, with D unresolved. Germline V lookup: CDR1 MNHEY, CDR2 SVGAGI. The CDR3 is 14 residues long. The CDR3 DNA reads as TGTGCCAACAGTTGGGGTACTAGCACAGATACGCAGTATTTT. It codes for CANSWGTSTDTQYF.

For this clonotype: The CDR3 end shows no conserved phenylalanine or tryptophan, and so a read error is likely. This chain joins TRBV29-1 and TRBJ1-1; possibly TRBD1 for D (5 bases). Trimming removed 4 bases from V and 3 bases from J, with 15 bases in between. This CDR3 has 14 residues. The V gene's germline CDR1 is SQVTM and CDR2 ANQGSEA. Here the CDR3 DNA reads TGCAGCGTTGGTGAGGGGAGGTCCTACACTGAAGCTTTCTCT. This encodes CSVGEGRSYTEAFS.

This clonotype was observed many times. The genes are TRBV6-5 and TRBJ1-1; 11 bases are shared with TRBD1. Germline trimming cut 5 bases from V and 11 bases from J; bases unmatched to any gene: 4. The CDR3 runs 12 residues. Germline V gene data show CDR1 as MNHEY and CDR2 as SVGAGI. CDR3 in DNA: TGTGCCAGCAGTGGACAGGGGGCGGGGGCTTTCTTT. Protein: CASSGQGAGAFF.

A remark on this clonotype: Lacking the conserved final phenylalanine or tryptophan, this CDR3 likely reflects a read error. The V and J genes are TRBV29-1 and TRBJ2-3, with a possible D match to TRBD2 (5 bases). Germline CDR1 reads SQVTM; CDR2 reads ANQGSEA. The CDR3 contains 14 residues. CDR3 in DNA: TGCAGGGTTACCAGCGGAGGCGGCACAGATACGCAGTATTAT. This gives the protein CRVTSGGGTDTQYY.

A note on this clonotype: Germline is not matched at one junction end, which may reflect a read error. V usage is TRBV4-2 and J usage is TRBJ1-5, with a weak D call TRBD1 (5 bases). The CDR3 contains 12 residues. Germline V gene sequence: CDR1 LGHNA, CDR2 YNFKEQ. DNA for the CDR3: TGTGCGAGCCGATGGGGCAATCAACCCCAGCATTTT. This gives the protein CASRWGNQPQHF.

About this clonotype: No conserved phenylalanine or tryptophan ends this CDR3, so it is likely a read error. Because the CDR3's place on the DNA is in doubt, the DNA is left out and the CDR3 is given as listed by TCRdb. The gene calls are TRBV11-3 and TRBJ2-1; TRBD2 was called by the table and not checked on the DNA. With termini counted, the CDR3 has 17 amino acids. Germline CDR1 and CDR2: SGHNT and YENEEA. The CDR3 sequence: CASGLELTSGSHDEHFL.

This clonotype was detected many times. CDR3 sequence reads: CASSFPSETDLYGYTF. The CDR3 nucleotides are TGTGCCAGCAGTTTCCCTTCGGAGACAGACCTCTATGGCTACACCTTC. The chain uses TRBV28 and TRBJ1-2; D perhaps matches TRBD1 (5 bases). Trimming pared 3 bases from V and 4 bases from J, leaving 18 bases between. The germline gives CDR1 MDHEN, CDR2 SYDVKM. CDR3 size: 16 residues.

A remark on this clonotype: One junction end disagrees with the germline gene, perhaps due to a read error. This sequence joins TRBV29-1 and TRBJ1-1; D is uncertain. The CDR3 contains 13 residues. CDR1 is SQVTM, CDR2 ANQGSEA, per germline. As DNA, the CDR3 is TGCGGCGTTCAAAAACAAAGAGGGTCTGAAGCTTTCTTT. Its protein product is CGVQKQRGSEAFF.

This clonotype was seen repeatedly, ten times or more. V is TRBV4-2 and J is TRBJ2-2; 8 bases map to TRBD1. CDR3 length: 15 residues. Looked up from germline, CDR1 is LGHNA and CDR2 is YNFKEQ. Trimming at V came to 4 bases and at J to 6 bases, leaving 7 bases not matched to a gene. The CDR3 protein is CASSLQTGDPGELFF. In nucleotides, the CDR3 is TGTGCCAGCAGCCTTCAGACAGGGGATCCCGGGGAGCTGTTTTTT.

Judged by abundance, this clonotype is medium-sized. The rearrangement uses TRBV29-1 and TRBJ1-1; 8 nucleotides agree with TRBD1. The V segment lost 7 bases and the J segment 4 bases; nucleotides outside the gene matches: 14. CDR3 size: 15 residues. Germline-derived CDR1 and CDR2 are SQVTM and ANQGSEA. The CDR3, as DNA: TGCAGCGCCGATTGGTTGGGACAGGATAGCACTGAAGCTTTCTTT. Its protein product is CSADWLGQDSTEAFF.

On this clonotype itself: At one of its ends the junction is not consistent with the germline gene, which may arise from a read error. The genes are TRBV11-2 and TRBJ2-1; 7 bases agree with TRBD1. Germline V gene sequence: CDR1 SGHAT, CDR2 FQNNGV. The CDR3 has 16 residues. CDR3 loop: CASSLVQGDQGNEQLF. Here the CDR3 DNA reads TGTGCCAGCAGCTTAGTTCAGGGGGATCAAGGCAATGAGCAGCTCTTC.

This chain connects TRBV6-2 or TRBV6-3 to TRBJ2-1; 8 positions match TRBD2. This CDR3 contains 13 residues. Germline trimming cut 10 bases from V and 7 bases from J; bases unmatched to any gene: 9. Germline V gene sequence: CDR1 MNHEY, CDR2 SVGEGT. CDR3 DNA: TGTGCCAATATCGATAGCGGGAAGAATGAGCAGTTCTTC. Its protein product is CANIDSGKNEQFF.

In regard to this clonotype: Without the conserved terminal phenylalanine or tryptophan, this CDR3 likely stems from a read error. The gene calls are TRBV28 and TRBJ2-7, with D tentatively TRBD2 (6 bases). Germline V gives CDR1 MDHEN, CDR2 SYDVKM. CDR3 length: 17 residues. Trimming took 2 bases from V and 5 from J, leaving 22 bases between them. The CDR3 loop reads CASSLRHGEGGVDEQYL. Here the CDR3 DNA reads TGTGCCAGCAGTTTACGACATGGTGAGGGAGGAGTCGACGAGCAGTACTTA.

The chain employs TRBV5-1 and TRBJ2-3, with 7 positions matching TRBD2. The CDR3 covers 14 residues. CDR1 and CDR2 from the germline V gene are SGHRS and YFSETQ. The trim removed 7 bases at V and 3 bases at J, leaving 8 bases unmatched. The CDR3 DNA is TGCGCCAGCGAGGGCGGGAGTAGGACAGATACGCAGTATTTT. Residues: CASEGGSRTDTQYF.

The chain recombines TRBV28 with TRBJ2-3; the match to TRBD1 covers 9 bases. Germline CDR1 and CDR2: MDHEN and SYDVKM. The J segment lost 14 bases and the V segment lost 6 bases, leaving 9 bases of the junction unmatched. This CDR3 spans 12 amino acids. CDR3 residues: CASSWGQGQAYF. CDR3 DNA: TGTGCCAGCAGCTGGGGACAGGGTCAAGCGTATTTT.

On this clonotype: The DNA is omitted, as the CDR3 cannot be located on it reliably, and the CDR3 follows TCRdb's listing. The V and J genes are TRBV29-1 and TRBJ2-1; TRBD1 is taken as the D call from the table, unchecked against the DNA. Germline CDR1 SQVTM, CDR2 ANQGSEA. The CDR3 spans 12 residues, counting both ends. The CDR3 loop is CSVGHGAGEQLF.

About this clonotype: One junction end disagrees with the germline gene, perhaps due to a read error. This chain connects TRBV20-1 to TRBJ1-1, with a possible D match to TRBD1 (5 bases). The CDR3 totals 11 residues. CDR1 DFQATT and CDR2 SNEGSKA come from the germline V gene (reference sequence). CDR3 nucleotides: TGCAGTTCTGGGGCGAACTCTGAAGCTTTCTTT. Its protein product is CSSGANSEAFF.

This chain uses TRBV6-6 with TRBJ1-1, with no clear D. Germline loops: CDR1 MNHNY, CDR2 SVGAGI (reference sequence). The CDR3 is 14 residues long. V was cut by 4 bases and J by 4 bases, with 13 bases left in between. The CDR3 DNA reads TGTGCCAGCAGTTCCAATGATCTGGGCACTGAAGCTTTCTTT. This codes for CASSSNDLGTEAFF.